The T cell receptor beta chain described here comes from a study of vaccination and CD4 T cells after COVID-19 (dated by TCRdb to between 2021 and 2023). Regarding the complete study: SARS-CoV-2 positivity had been established in the convalescent patients by nasal swab PCR, and mild disease was recorded in roughly ten of these patients and severe disease in one. In roughly eleven COVID-19 convalescent patients and a handful of infection-naive healthy vaccine recipients, the spike-specific CD4+ TCR repertoire before mRNA vaccination was compared with the repertoire after mRNA vaccination. Culture stimuli were overlapping spike peptide pools from SARS-CoV-2 and from the common cold coronaviruses HCoV-NL63, HCoV-OC43 and HCoV-229E. Post-COVID blood samples were collected from convalescent patients a median of around 100 days after diagnosis, with a range of about 30 to 180 days. The time from the second vaccine dose to post-vaccine blood sampling had a median of around 72 days and ranged from roughly 13 to 241 days. Participants got two doses of the Pfizer-BioNTech BNT162b2 vaccine (n=8) or two doses of the Moderna mRNA-1273 vaccine (n=2). As controls, cultures received a CEFX viral epitope pool (the positive control), an HIV-1 Nef peptide pool (the negative control), or no peptide at all. The convalescent cohort comprised six males and four females, including two Hispanic individuals, seven Caucasians, two Asians and one multiracial person.

Receptors were amplified or captured by PCR. DNA from cultured CD4+ T cells was subjected to TCR sequencing with the Oncomine TCR Beta short-read assay at the Johns Hopkins FTIC core. Genomic DNA was extracted from the cultured CD4+ T cells with the QIAamp micro DNA kit. Oncomine TCR Beta libraries made from cultured CD4+ T cells were pooled using unique dual indexes and sequenced on an Illumina iSeq 100. The original pipeline was this. Non-productive sequences were filtered out, and CDR3s that did not start with C, did not end with F or W, or were shorter than 7 amino acids were discarded. Antigen-specific clonotypes were identified using the MANAFEST web application through comparison of peptide-stimulated wells with reference and other culture wells. An FDR below 0.05, an odds ratio above 5, and a productive frequency above 0.1% in at least two of three replicate wells were required for clones to be considered positive. Cross-reactive clonotypes were defined as significantly expanded in both SARS-CoV-2 spike wells and at least one common cold coronavirus spike condition. Using R version 3.6.1, CDR3 homology was evaluated through Levenshtein distances (stringdist) along with unrooted phylogenetic trees (ape). TCRdb ran its own pipeline on the public reads, namely fastp trimming at Q25 and MiXCR clone calling, and kept in-frame beta chains. Each record represents a unique CDR3 protein, reported with the most common genes and DNA among its rows. TCRdb's processing, not the study's, gives the V and J calls here. Counted in this sample were about 25,000 distinct CDR3 sequences; around 45% of them appeared once. Clones ranked in the top ten supply 6% to 7.5% of the sample.

Interpreted using the paper, the treatment or condition label stands for: approximately nine-day PBMC culture with coronavirus spike peptide pools or control peptides (ViraFEST assay). The ViraFEST assay was used in the study, in which antigen-specific T cells were expanded with peptide pools and expanded clonotypes were subsequently identified by TCR sequencing. The convalescent patients' positive SARS-CoV-2 PCR tests fell between March and December 2020, which was before the Alpha, Beta and Delta variants emerged in the United States. PBMCs were cultured at about 2 million per well in IMDM supplemented with around 5.5% human AB serum and about 10 IU/ml IL-2, with roughly 10 ug/ml peptide pools added. Half of the culture medium was replaced with fresh IL-2-containing medium on days 3 and 7. CD4+ T cells were isolated after approximately eleven days of culture through negative selection using the EasySep CD4+ T cell isolation kit. PBMCs were separated from whole blood using Ficoll-Paque Plus gradient centrifugation and then either used fresh or cryopreserved at -140C. In general, triplicate wells were set up for every culture condition.

A word on this clonotype: The target of this receptor is not known. The sample holds no much larger clone one base away, and base qualities are not on file.

Summary of the overall study and its limitations: The study included relatively few convalescent patients and did not analyze early timepoints after natural infection. In convalescent patients, nearly all vaccine-specific clones (304 of 307) were found to be mono-reactive for SARS-CoV-2 spike rather than cross-reactive with common cold coronaviruses. Among the post-vaccine SARS-CoV-2-reactive clones in convalescent patients, a median approximately 90% showed up only after vaccination, which suggests vaccine-specific priming. Although the median number of SARS-CoV-2-reactive clonotypes went up from fewer than 25 after infection to 38 after vaccination, the increase was not significant.

The source of this sequence is a human donor who had recovered from COVID-19. Sequencing was done on a sample of CD4+ T cells from blood, cultured in vitro.

The sequenced DNA: TGTGCCAGCAGCTTAGCCTTCGGGGGCGTCGAGCAGTTCTTC. It translates to CASSLAFGGVEQFF. The V and J segments used are TRBV7-2 and TRBJ2-1; the D gene cannot be resolved beyond TRBD1 or TRBD2, each matching 6 bases. The V end loses 0 bases and the J end loses 10 bases, and a stretch of 13 bases separates them. The germline V gene gives CDR1 as SGHTA and CDR2 as FQGNSA. Its CDR3 holds 14 amino acids, cysteine through phenylalanine. Only the CDR3 DNA is retained, 42 bases long and in frame from the first base.